These 22 T cell receptor beta chains originate from one sample sequenced in a study of blood T cell repertoires in COVID-19 (dated by TCRdb to about 2020). Receptor libraries were prepared by the immunoSEQ multiplex PCR assay. As stored in TCRdb, this immuneACCESS dataset retains in-frame rearrangements with V and J assigned. A fraction of the clones does not appear; measured against another copy, unresolved V genes explain less than half of the discrepancy, and the remainder lacks a known reason. This sample lists tens of thousands of clones; 75% to 90% were detected once. The top ten clonotypes cover approximately 18% of the sample. Sequenced material: peripheral blood. The receptors come from an elderly woman with acute or convalescent COVID-19.

This chain uses TRBV30 with TRBJ1-1; D perhaps matches TRBD1 (5 bases). The CDR3 extends over 13 amino acids. V dropped 5 bases and J dropped 4 bases, with 14 bases sitting between them. From germline, CDR1 is GTSNPN and CDR2 SVGIG (reference sequence). CDR3 bases: TGTGCCTGGGAAAGAGGAGGGGTCACTGAAGCTTTCTTT. It yields the protein CAWERGGVTEAFF.

V is TRBV5-8 and J is TRBJ2-2; the match to TRBD1 covers 9 bases. The V gene end was trimmed by 0 bases and the J gene end by 4 bases; junction bases not matched to a gene: 4. The CDR3 totals 16 residues. CDR1 is SGHTS and CDR2 is YDEGEE in the germline V gene. The CDR3 protein is CASSLEQGAGTGELFF. DNA for the CDR3: TGTGCCAGCAGCTTGGAACAGGGGGCAGGCACCGGGGAGCTGTTTTTT.

This clone was picked up a small number of times. The CDR3 region has the DNA TGTGCCTCGCGCGGGACTAGCGGGGGGGCCTTAGACACCGGGGAGCTGTTTTTT. Translation gives CASRGTSGGALDTGELFF. This sequence joins TRBV2 and TRBJ2-2; 16 bases are shared with TRBD2. The CDR3 is made up of 18 amino acids. Unmatched junction bases numbered 12, after V lost 11 bases and J lost 3 bases. CDR1 and CDR2 (germline): SNHLY, FYNNEI.

V and J are TRBV10-3 and TRBJ1-2, with D unclear. This CDR3 spans 12 amino acids. Germline V gives CDR1 ENHRY, CDR2 SYGVKD. The ends were cut back, 2 bases at V and 4 bases at J, with 5 bases in the middle. This CDR3 reads CAISERSYGYTF. The DNA of the CDR3 is TGTGCCATCAGTGAGAGGAGCTATGGCTACACCTTC.

The chain uses TRBV3-1 (or the pseudogene TRBV3-2) and TRBJ1-2; no clear D. The length of the CDR3 is 14 residues. Germline CDR1 and CDR2: LGHDT and YNNKEL (reference sequence). Trimming took 1 base from V and 0 from J, leaving 6 bases between them. The CDR3 nucleotides read TGTGCCAGCAGCCAAGGAATAGCTAACTATGGCTACACCTTC. Residues: CASSQGIANYGYTF.

The rearrangement uses TRBV3-1 (or the pseudogene TRBV3-2) and TRBJ1-6; unclear D gene. This CDR3 is 14 amino acids long. Trimming stripped 4 bases from V and 7 bases from J, with 11 bases between. Germline V gene sequence: CDR1 LGHDT, CDR2 YNNKEL (reference sequence). CDR3 residues: CASSLSGWNSPLHF. The CDR3 DNA reads as TGTGCCAGCAGCCTCTCGGGGTGGAATTCACCCCTCCACTTT.

The rearrangement uses TRBV6-6 and TRBJ1-6, with D possibly matching TRBD1 (6 bases). Trimming removed 2 bases from V and 13 bases from J, with 21 bases in between. CDR1 is MNHNY, CDR2 SVGAGI, per germline (reference sequence). The CDR3 loop spans 16 amino acids. The CDR3 DNA reads as TGTGCCAGCAGTTACCCACGGGACACCTTAGATTTGCCCCTCCACTTT. It specifies CASSYPRDTLDLPLHF.

With respect to this clone: One end of the junction is discordant with germline, which a read error may explain. This chain links TRBV7-7 with TRBJ2-2; weak D call: TRBD1 (5 bases). The CDR3 contains 15 residues. Germline CDR1 and CDR2: SSHAT and FNYEAQ (reference sequence). The CDR3 DNA sequence: TGTGCTAGCAGACGCCGGACAACGAACACCGGGGAGCTGTTTTTT. Its protein is CASRRRTTNTGELFF.

The rearrangement links TRBV6-4 to TRBJ2-7; 8 nucleotides align to TRBD1. Germline trimming cut 5 bases from V and 2 bases from J; bases unmatched to any gene: 8. CDR3 length: 15 residues. CDR1 and CDR2 (germline): MRHNA, SNTAGT. CDR3 sequence: CASSPTGGNAYEQYF. Written as DNA, the CDR3 is TGTGCCAGCAGTCCTACAGGGGGGAATGCCTACGAGCAGTACTTC.

Concerning this clone: An end of the junction does not agree with germline; a read error may underlie this. The V call is TRBV7-2, the J call TRBJ2-4; 11 nucleotides agree with TRBD2. The CDR3 loop spans 17 amino acids. Looked up from germline, CDR1 is SGHTA and CDR2 is FQGNSA. CDR3 amino acids: CASSLNSPLAGGNIQYF. CDR3 nucleotides: TGTGCCAGCAGCTTGAATTCACCTCTAGCGGGGGGAAACATTCAGTACTTT.

V and J are TRBV19 and TRBJ1-4; 8 bases map to TRBD1. Germline V lookup: CDR1 LNHDA, CDR2 SQIVND (reference sequence). The trim removed 2 bases at V and 8 bases at J, leaving 13 bases unmatched. The CDR3 spans 17 residues. The CDR3 spells CASSISGQGREREKLFF. CDR3 sequence (DNA): TGTGCCAGTAGTATATCCGGACAGGGCCGGGAAAGGGAAAAACTGTTTTTT.

V is TRBV5-1 and J is TRBJ1-2; 8 positions match TRBD1. The V gene's germline CDR1 is SGHRS and CDR2 YFSETQ. This CDR3 is 16 amino acids long. V was clipped by 1 base and J by 6 bases; unmatched bases: 11. The chain's CDR3 is CASSLSPGQGNDGYTF. CDR3 nucleotides: TGCGCCAGCAGCTTGAGCCCCGGACAGGGCAACGATGGCTACACCTTC.

The table lists this clone with a few counts. The chain uses TRBV2 and TRBJ1-3; D not certain. The CDR3 consists of 13 residues. Trimming removed 7 bases at V and 0 bases at J, with 7 bases between. Germline V lookup: CDR1 SNHLY, CDR2 FYNNEI. For the CDR3, the DNA is TGTGCCAGCACCTACCTCTCTGGAAACACCATATATTTT. Amino acids: CASTYLSGNTIYF.

The rearrangement joins TRBV9 to TRBJ1-1; D is uncertain. The germline V gene has CDR1 SGDLS and CDR2 YYNGEE. The CDR3 length is 15 residues. V lost 0 bases and J lost 3, with 12 bases in between. The CDR3 loop reads CASSVVEGGDTEAFF. The CDR3 DNA reads TGTGCCAGCAGCGTAGTGGAGGGTGGGGACACTGAAGCTTTCTTT.

This chain joins TRBV28 and TRBJ2-3; weak D call: TRBD2 (7 bases). V gave up 3 bases and J gave up 6 bases, with 13 bases separating them. Germline-derived CDR1 and CDR2 are MDHEN and SYDVKM. The CDR3 totals 14 residues. DNA for the CDR3: TGTGCCAGCAGTTTTGGGGGGGCTCAGGATACGCAGTATTTT. Its protein is CASSFGGAQDTQYF. Full variable domain (rest looked up from reference TRBV28 and TRBJ2-3): DVKVTQSSRYLVKRTGEKVFLECVQDMDHENMFWYRQDPGLGLRLIYFSYDVKMKEKGDIPEGYSVSREKKERFSLILESASTNQTSMYLCASSFGGAQDTQYFGPGTRLTVL.

The chain is built from TRBV5-4 and TRBJ1-6, with no clear D. The germline V and J ends were trimmed by 5 bases and 5 bases, with 8 bases remaining between them. Germline CDR1 and CDR2: SGHNT and YYREEE (reference sequence). The CDR3 totals 13 residues. CDR3 bases: TGTGCCAGCAGGAGGGATCATAATTCACCCCTCCACTTT. Amino acid sequence: CASRRDHNSPLHF.

The chain couples TRBV28 to TRBJ1-5; D remains unclear. This CDR3 has 13 amino acids. From germline, CDR1 is MDHEN and CDR2 SYDVKM. Trimming stripped 7 bases from V and 4 bases from J, with 11 bases between. The CDR3 sequence: CASTPPRNQPQHF. CDR3 DNA: TGTGCCAGCACCCCCCCGCGGAATCAGCCCCAGCATTTT.

This clone appeared a single time. The V call is TRBV18, the J call TRBJ1-1; no firm D call. CDR1 and CDR2 from the germline V gene are KGHSH and LQKENI. Trimming left V 2 bases short and J 1 base short, with 8 bases between. This CDR3 has 14 residues. CDR3 residues: CASSPWQENTEAFF. CDR3 DNA: TGTGCCAGCTCACCATGGCAGGAGAACACTGAAGCTTTCTTT.

The V gene is TRBV5-6, the J gene TRBJ2-7, with unresolved D. The germline gives CDR1 SGHDT, CDR2 YYEEEE. Trimming took off 0 bases at V and 3 bases at J, with 16 bases between the two ends. The CDR3 has 16 amino acids. The CDR3 region is CASSLGKVIARYEQYF. The DNA for the CDR3 is TGTGCCAGCAGCTTGGGGAAGGTGATAGCCCGCTACGAGCAGTACTTC.

This clone was observed a handful of times. The rearrangement uses TRBV29-1 and TRBJ2-7; D may be TRBD2 (5 bases). Trimming took 2 bases from V and 7 from J, leaving 9 bases between them. CDR3 length equals 11 residues. The germline V gene encodes CDR1 SQVTM and CDR2 ANQGSEA. As DNA, the CDR3 is TGCAGCGTTGAATGGGAGTGGGAGCAGTACTTC. Its protein product is CSVEWEWEQYF.

The chain employs TRBV7-2 and TRBJ1-5; 7 positions agree with TRBD1. The germline V gene encodes CDR1 SGHTA and CDR2 FQGNSA. The V gene end was trimmed by 1 base and the J gene end by 6 bases; junction bases not matched to a gene: 3. The CDR3 extends over 14 amino acids. CDR3 in DNA: TGTGCCAGCAGCTTAGAAGGGGGCCTTCAGCCCCAGCATTTT. Translation gives CASSLEGGLQPQHF.

The DNA for the CDR3 is TGTGCCAGCAGCTTAGCCGTGGGGAGCTCCTACGAGCAGTACTTC. Its translation is CASSLAVGSSYEQYF. J is TRBJ2-7 and V is TRBV7-2; perhaps TRBD2 as D (5 bases). Germline-derived CDR1 and CDR2 are SGHTA and FQGNSA. CDR3 size: 15 residues. V was cut by 0 bases and J by 0 bases, with 9 bases left in between.